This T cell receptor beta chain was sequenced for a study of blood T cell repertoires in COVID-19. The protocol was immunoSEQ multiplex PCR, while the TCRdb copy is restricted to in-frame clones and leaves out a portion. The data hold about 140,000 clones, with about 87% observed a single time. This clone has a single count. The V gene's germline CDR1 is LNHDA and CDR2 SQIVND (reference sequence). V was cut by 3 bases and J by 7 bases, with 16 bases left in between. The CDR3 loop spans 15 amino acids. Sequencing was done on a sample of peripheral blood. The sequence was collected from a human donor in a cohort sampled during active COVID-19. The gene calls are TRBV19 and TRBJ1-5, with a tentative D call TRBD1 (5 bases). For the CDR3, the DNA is TGTGCCAGTAGTATCCTCTGGGGGGACTACCAGCCCCAGCATTTT. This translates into CASSILWGDYQPQHF.